This T cell receptor beta chain was captured in a study of shared clonotypes between healthy human individuals. The sample holds one count of this clone. Only in-frame clones appear in the TCRdb table, and some are missing; sequencing was by immunoSEQ multiplex PCR. Counted here are around 100,000 clones, roughly 66% occurring once; the ten biggest clones make up approximately 25%. The CDR3 runs 15 residues. The V gene's germline CDR1 is SGHRS and CDR2 YFSETQ. V shed 0 bases and J shed 6 bases, with 12 bases lying between them. This receptor was taken from a woman aged 30 to 39 in good health. The sequenced material came from memory CD8+ T cells sorted from blood. Sample subset: CD45RO+ cells pooled with CCR7-negative TemRA cells. V gene TRBV5-1 combines with J gene TRBJ1-4; tentatively, D is TRBD1 (6 bases). The CDR3 region has the DNA TGCGCCAGCAGCTTGGGTCAAGGGGGAGATGAAAAACTGTTTTTT. Its translation is CASSLGQGGDEKLFF.